These T cell receptor beta chains were read from a single sample in a study of human T cells and chemical hapten exposure. TCRdb re-called the RACE reads with MiXCR, one entry per CDR3 protein. The data show a few hundred thousand distinct CDR3 sequences, with about 6.9% seen just once and around 5.8% held by the top ten. This sample comprised whole blood, obtained in connection with sensitization to the hapten diphenylcyclopropenone (DPC). These receptors originate from a woman under 30 with alopecia areata. Some clones in this sample may be carry-over from other donors' samples. CDR3s include the opening cysteine and the closing phenylalanine or tryptophan. The D gene is left open where the match is weak. Some rows mark clone size as missing; the rest say once, few, many or name a class of expanded clone.

v_gene: TRBV12-3/TRBV12-4; j_gene: TRBJ2-4; d_gene: .; abundance: few; CDR3nt: TGTGCCAGCAGGGGGTCCGGGGATGGCATTCAGTACTTC; CDR3aa: CASRGSGDGIQYF
v_gene: TRBV6-5; j_gene: TRBJ1-3; d_gene: .; abundance: many; CDR3nt: TGTGCCAGCAGTCAACACTCTGGAAACACCATATATTTT; CDR3aa: CASSQHSGNTIYF
v_gene: TRBV20-1; j_gene: TRBJ2-1; d_gene: .; abundance: .; CDR3nt: TGCAGTGCTAGAGTTAAATCTCTCTACAATGAGCAGTTCTTC; CDR3aa: CSARVKSLYNEQFF
v_gene: TRBV28; j_gene: TRBJ2-1; d_gene: .; abundance: few; CDR3nt: TGTGCCAGCAGTTTAGAGGGTGACAGTAGGAATGAGCAGTTCTTC; CDR3aa: CASSLEGDSRNEQFF
v_gene: TRBV18; j_gene: TRBJ1-2; d_gene: TRBD1; abundance: few; CDR3nt: TGTGCCAGCTCACCAACCGGACAGGATGGCTACACCTTC; CDR3aa: CASSPTGQDGYTF
v_gene: TRBV6-5; j_gene: TRBJ1-1; d_gene: .; abundance: many; CDR3nt: TGTGCCAGCAGCCCCGCGGGGTCTGAAGCTTTCTTT; CDR3aa: CASSPAGSEAFF
v_gene: TRBV9; j_gene: TRBJ1-2; d_gene: TRBD1; abundance: many; CDR3nt: TGTGCCAGCAGCGGACAGGGCTCCTATGGCTACACCTTC; CDR3aa: CASSGQGSYGYTF
v_gene: TRBV5-1; j_gene: TRBJ2-2; d_gene: TRBD1; abundance: .; CDR3nt: TGCGCCAGCAGCTTGGAGGGACAGGGGGCCACCGGGGAGCTGTTTTTT; CDR3aa: CASSLEGQGATGELFF
v_gene: TRBV3-1; j_gene: TRBJ2-4; d_gene: .; abundance: .; CDR3nt: TGTGCCAGCAGCCACAAACGCGAGTGGACGAGGGCCAAAAACATTCAGTACTTC; CDR3aa: CASSHKREWTRAKNIQYF
v_gene: TRBV7-3; j_gene: TRBJ2-6; d_gene: .; abundance: .; CDR3nt: TGTGCCAGCAGCTTAACGGGCCTTCGTTCTGGGGCCAACGTCCTGACTTTC; CDR3aa: CASSLTGLRSGANVLTF
v_gene: TRBV14; j_gene: TRBJ1-2; d_gene: TRBD1; abundance: .; CDR3nt: TGTGCCAGCAGCCAAGATCCCCGGGACAGGGGGAGGTATGGCTACACCTTC; CDR3aa: CASSQDPRDRGRYGYTF
v_gene: TRBV12-3/TRBV12-4; j_gene: TRBJ2-3; d_gene: TRBD2; abundance: many; CDR3nt: TGTGCCAGCAGTCCGAATCCGGGACTAGCGGGTTCAGATACGCAGTATTTT; CDR3aa: CASSPNPGLAGSDTQYF
v_gene: TRBV5-4; j_gene: TRBJ2-1; d_gene: TRBD2; abundance: few; CDR3nt: TGTGCCAGCAGGTCCCAACGTGGAGCGGGGGAGTTCTTC; CDR3aa: CASRSQRGAGEFF
v_gene: TRBV12-5; j_gene: TRBJ1-1; d_gene: .; abundance: .; CDR3nt: TGTGCTAGTGCCCTCAGGGGCGACACTGAAGCTTTCTTT; CDR3aa: CASALRGDTEAFF
v_gene: TRBV2; j_gene: TRBJ2-2; d_gene: .; abundance: .; CDR3nt: TGTGCCAGCGGGACACAGAACACCGGGGAGCTGTTTTTT; CDR3aa: CASGTQNTGELFF
v_gene: TRBV20-1; j_gene: TRBJ1-6; d_gene: TRBD1; abundance: many; CDR3nt: TGCAGTGCTAGGTGGGAGAGGACAGGGCGTTCGACGGATTCACCCCTCCACTTT; CDR3aa: CSARWERTGRSTDSPLHF
v_gene: TRBV5-6; j_gene: TRBJ1-1; d_gene: TRBD1; abundance: few; CDR3nt: TGTGCCAGCAGCTTTTCCTTTCTGACAGGGACTGAAGCTTTCTTT; CDR3aa: CASSFSFLTGTEAFF
v_gene: TRBV28; j_gene: TRBJ2-5; d_gene: .; abundance: many; CDR3nt: TGTGCCATCTCCCTTGAACAAGAGACCCAGTACTTC; CDR3aa: CAISLEQETQYF
v_gene: TRBV11-2; j_gene: TRBJ1-1; d_gene: .; abundance: many; CDR3nt: TGTGCCAGCACACAAAGGTTGGGGCTTAACACTGAAGCTTTCTTT; CDR3aa: CASTQRLGLNTEAFF
v_gene: TRBV7-2; j_gene: TRBJ2-7; d_gene: TRBD1; abundance: .; CDR3nt: TGTGCCAGCAGCTTATGGGGACAGGGCTTAAGGTCCGAGCAGTACTTC; CDR3aa: CASSLWGQGLRSEQYF
v_gene: TRBV20-1; j_gene: TRBJ2-3; d_gene: .; abundance: few; CDR3nt: TGCAGTGCTCCCAAGGGCTTCAGCACAGATACGCAGTATTTT; CDR3aa: CSAPKGFSTDTQYF
v_gene: TRBV20-1; j_gene: TRBJ1-2; d_gene: .; abundance: many; CDR3nt: TGCAGTGCTCGAAAGGGGCTATATGGCTACACCTTC; CDR3aa: CSARKGLYGYTF
v_gene: TRBV4-1; j_gene: TRBJ2-3; d_gene: .; abundance: few; CDR3nt: TGCGCCAGCAGCCAAGATAGTCGGAGTTGGGTAGCGGCCACAGATACGCAGTATTTT; CDR3aa: CASSQDSRSWVAATDTQYF
v_gene: TRBV7-3; j_gene: TRBJ1-2; d_gene: .; abundance: many; CDR3nt: TGTGCCAGCAGCCCGAACGGGGCTAACTATGGCTACACCTTC; CDR3aa: CASSPNGANYGYTF
v_gene: TRBV7-9; j_gene: TRBJ1-4; d_gene: .; abundance: many; CDR3nt: TGTGCCAGCAGCCCAATCGGGACGGGGGAAAAACTGTTTTTT; CDR3aa: CASSPIGTGEKLFF
v_gene: TRBV5-1; j_gene: TRBJ1-1; d_gene: TRBD1; abundance: many; CDR3nt: TGCGCCAGCAACAACAGGGGGCGAAAGGAAAACACTGAAGCTTTCTTT; CDR3aa: CASNNRGRKENTEAFF
v_gene: TRBV28; j_gene: TRBJ1-5; d_gene: .; abundance: few; CDR3nt: TGTGCCACCTCCTTAGGGGGGGGCAATCAGCCCCAGCATTTT; CDR3aa: CATSLGGGNQPQHF
v_gene: TRBV10-3; j_gene: TRBJ1-5; d_gene: .; abundance: many; CDR3nt: TGTGCCATCAGTGTCAAGGAAAGGCAGCCCCAGCATTTT; CDR3aa: CAISVKERQPQHF
v_gene: TRBV4-1; j_gene: TRBJ1-5; d_gene: .; abundance: many; CDR3nt: TGCGCCAGCAGCACGACCGACATGCGACAGCCCCAGCATTTT; CDR3aa: CASSTTDMRQPQHF
v_gene: TRBV7-2; j_gene: TRBJ1-1; d_gene: .; abundance: many; CDR3nt: TGTGCCAGCAGCCGAGTGGGGGGGACTGAAGCTTTCTTT; CDR3aa: CASSRVGGTEAFF
v_gene: TRBV7-9; j_gene: TRBJ2-3; d_gene: .; abundance: few; CDR3nt: TGTGCCAGCAGTTCTACCGGGCCCCAAGGAAGCACAGATACGCAGTATTTT; CDR3aa: CASSSTGPQGSTDTQYF
v_gene: TRBV7-6; j_gene: TRBJ2-1; d_gene: .; abundance: .; CDR3nt: TGTGCCAGCAGCTTTTTGCCCAATGAGCAGTTCTTC; CDR3aa: CASSFLPNEQFF
v_gene: TRBV12-3/TRBV12-4; j_gene: TRBJ2-3; d_gene: .; abundance: many; CDR3nt: TGTGCCAGCAGTTTTTGGGTAGATACGCAGTATTTT; CDR3aa: CASSFWVDTQYF
v_gene: TRBV6-1; j_gene: TRBJ2-3; d_gene: TRBD1; abundance: few; CDR3nt: TGTGCCAGCAGTGAAGGGGACAGGGATGCAGATACGCAGTATTTT; CDR3aa: CASSEGDRDADTQYF
v_gene: TRBV5-5; j_gene: TRBJ2-3; d_gene: TRBD2; abundance: few; CDR3nt: TGTGCCAGCAGACTAGCGGGGGCGGCAGATACGCAGTATTTT; CDR3aa: CASRLAGAADTQYF
v_gene: TRBV6-1; j_gene: TRBJ2-3; d_gene: TRBD2; abundance: few; CDR3nt: TGTGCCAGCAGTGAATATGGCGGGGGGGCCTACGATACGCAGTATTTT; CDR3aa: CASSEYGGGAYDTQYF
v_gene: TRBV7-9; j_gene: TRBJ1-2; d_gene: TRBD1; abundance: many; CDR3nt: TGTGCCAGCAGCAACCCAGGGGGCCCGATAGATGGCTACACCTTC; CDR3aa: CASSNPGGPIDGYTF
v_gene: TRBV27; j_gene: TRBJ2-7; d_gene: .; abundance: few; CDR3nt: TGTGCCAGCAGTTCTACGACCCTGAAGCAGTACTTC; CDR3aa: CASSSTTLKQYF
v_gene: TRBV5-1; j_gene: TRBJ2-1; d_gene: TRBD2; abundance: many; CDR3nt: TGCGCCAGCAGCCCCGAGCGGGGGGGCCGGGGCGAGCAGTTCTTC; CDR3aa: CASSPERGGRGEQFF
v_gene: TRBV6-6; j_gene: TRBJ2-1; d_gene: TRBD2; abundance: .; CDR3nt: TGTGCCAGCAGACCGGGACTAGCCAATGAGCAGTTCTTC; CDR3aa: CASRPGLANEQFF
v_gene: TRBV19; j_gene: TRBJ1-5; d_gene: .; abundance: many; CDR3nt: TGTGCCAGTAGTATAGTGGACGTACTGCAGCCCCAGCATTTT; CDR3aa: CASSIVDVLQPQHF
v_gene: TRBV20-1; j_gene: TRBJ2-3; d_gene: TRBD2; abundance: .; CDR3nt: TGCAGTGCTTCCCCCATAGCGGGTCTGGGAGATACGCAGTATTTT; CDR3aa: CSASPIAGLGDTQYF
v_gene: TRBV28; j_gene: TRBJ1-5; d_gene: .; abundance: many; CDR3nt: TGTGCCAGCAGGACAACAGGAATTAATCAGCCCCAGCATTTT; CDR3aa: CASRTTGINQPQHF
v_gene: TRBV4-2; j_gene: TRBJ2-3; d_gene: TRBD1; abundance: few; CDR3nt: TGTGCCAGCAGCCAGGCCGACAGGGGAAGCACAGATACGCAGTATTTT; CDR3aa: CASSQADRGSTDTQYF
v_gene: TRBV20-1; j_gene: TRBJ1-1; d_gene: .; abundance: .; CDR3nt: TGCAGTGCTAGAGTTCAGTTGAACACTGAAGCTTTCTTT; CDR3aa: CSARVQLNTEAFF
v_gene: TRBV6-2/TRBV6-3; j_gene: TRBJ2-1; d_gene: .; abundance: .; CDR3nt: TGTGCCAGCAGTTACGAGGCAGGGACGTTCTTC; CDR3aa: CASSYEAGTFF
v_gene: TRBV6-2/TRBV6-3; j_gene: TRBJ2-7; d_gene: .; abundance: few; CDR3nt: TGTGCCAGCAGTCGACCGGGACTGACCTACGAGCAGTACTTC; CDR3aa: CASSRPGLTYEQYF
v_gene: TRBV18; j_gene: TRBJ2-1; d_gene: .; abundance: few; CDR3nt: TGTGCCAGCTCACCAAAAAGACAGGATGGGGAGCAGTTCTTC; CDR3aa: CASSPKRQDGEQFF
v_gene: TRBV11-2; j_gene: TRBJ2-5; d_gene: TRBD1; abundance: few; CDR3nt: TGTGCCAGCAGCGCCAGACAGGGGGCCGGGACCCAGTACTTC; CDR3aa: CASSARQGAGTQYF
v_gene: TRBV28; j_gene: TRBJ1-2; d_gene: .; abundance: many; CDR3nt: TGTGCCAGCAGTTTTATGGGGACTGTAACGAATGGCTACACCTTC; CDR3aa: CASSFMGTVTNGYTF
v_gene: TRBV28; j_gene: TRBJ1-5; d_gene: .; abundance: many; CDR3nt: TGTGCCAGCAGTTTCTCCCCTGTCGGTCAACGGCCCCAGCATTTT; CDR3aa: CASSFSPVGQRPQHF
v_gene: TRBV7-6; j_gene: TRBJ1-2; d_gene: .; abundance: .; CDR3nt: TGTGCCAGCAGCTTGGGGACCCGAGAGAGTGGCTACACCTTC; CDR3aa: CASSLGTRESGYTF
v_gene: TRBV20-1; j_gene: TRBJ1-1; d_gene: .; abundance: .; CDR3nt: TGCAGTGCTAGAGATCCCTTTGGCGGGATTGAAGCTTTCTTT; CDR3aa: CSARDPFGGIEAFF
v_gene: TRBV24-1; j_gene: TRBJ1-1; d_gene: .; abundance: .; CDR3nt: TGTGCCACCAGTGACGGGGAAGCTTTCTTT; CDR3aa: CATSDGEAFF